The 18 T cell receptor beta chains below all came from one sample that was sequenced in a study of blood T cell repertoires in COVID-19. Libraries were prepared by immunoSEQ multiplex PCR; TCRdb keeps only in-frame clonotypes and omits some of them. The sample has about 70,000 clones, over 70% seen once. The sequencing sample was made of peripheral blood. These receptors were taken from a man between 65 and 85 years old who had recovered from COVID-19.

This chain connects TRBV28 to TRBJ1-1; D gene uncertain. Germline CDR1 reads MDHEN; CDR2 reads SYDVKM. V was trimmed by 3 bases and J by 5 bases, leaving 13 bases between them. This CDR3 has 14 amino acids. The chain's CDR3 is CASSFLRVGTEAFF. The CDR3 DNA reads as TGTGCCAGCAGTTTTTTGAGGGTTGGTACTGAAGCTTTCTTT.

This clone was seen only once. The chain recombines TRBV28 with TRBJ2-2; D ambiguous. CDR1 is MDHEN and CDR2 is SYDVKM in the germline V gene. The CDR3 loop spans 14 amino acids. The V gene lost 2 bases and the J gene lost 1 base, with 5 bases spanning the gap. The CDR3 DNA follows: TGTGCCAGCAGTTTACCAGGGAACACCGGGGAGCTGTTTTTT. As protein: CASSLPGNTGELFF.

This sequence joins TRBV6-5 and TRBJ1-2; maybe TRBD1 (5 bases). This CDR3 is built from 11 residues. From germline, CDR1 is MNHEY and CDR2 SVGAGI. Trimming removed 7 bases at V and 6 bases at J, with 9 bases between. The DNA for the CDR3 is TGTGCCAGCACCCGGGGGGATGGCTACACCTTC. Amino acids: CASTRGDGYTF.

This clone was recorded once. The chain links TRBV6-5 to TRBJ1-6; no clear D. V was cut by 0 bases and J by 3 bases, with 6 bases left in between. The V gene's germline CDR1 is MNHEY and CDR2 SVGAGI. This CDR3 contains 15 residues. The CDR3 DNA sequence: TGTGCCAGCAGTTACTCTCCAGACTATAATTCACCCCTCCACTTT. This codes for CASSYSPDYNSPLHF.

The chain combines TRBV7-2 with TRBJ2-3; unclear D gene. Germline CDR1 reads SGHTA; CDR2 reads FQGNSA. V was trimmed by 8 bases and J by 5 bases, leaving 14 bases between them. This CDR3 is built from 13 residues. The CDR3, as DNA: TGTGCCAGCCCTTCCGCCACGGGAGATACGCAGTATTTT. Its protein product is CASPSATGDTQYF.

The chain joins TRBV7-9 to TRBJ1-1, with 7 positions matching TRBD1. Germline trimming cut 2 bases from V and 3 bases from J; bases unmatched to any gene: 3. The CDR3 has 14 residues. Germline V CDR1 and CDR2: SEHNR, FQNEAQ (reference sequence). CDR3 nucleotides: TGTGCCAGCAGCTTATCAGGGGGGCACACTGAAGCTTTCTTT. Translated, it gives CASSLSGGHTEAFF. Based on the CDR3 plus reference TRBV7-9 and TRBJ1-1, the full variable domain is DTGVSQNPRHKITKRGQNVTFRCDPISEHNRLYWYRQTLGQGPEFLTYFQNEAQLEKSRLLSDRFSAERPKGSFSTLEIQRTEQGDSAMYLCASSLSGGHTEAFFGQGTRLTVV.

This clone was seen a few times. The V gene is TRBV11-2, the J gene TRBJ2-2; 7 nucleotides align to TRBD1. The CDR3 extends over 15 amino acids. V shed 4 bases, J shed 6 bases, and the junction held 8 bases outside the gene matches. Germline V lookup: CDR1 SGHAT, CDR2 FQNNGV. The CDR3 bases are TGTGCCAGCAGCTGGCGACAGGGTTCATCCGGGGAGCTGTTTTTT. Protein: CASSWRQGSSGELFF.

The chain recombines TRBV5-6 with TRBJ2-2; no firm D call. CDR1 is SGHDT and CDR2 is YYEEEE in the germline V gene. Trimming took 5 bases from V and 5 from J, leaving 13 bases between them. This CDR3 has 14 amino acids. The CDR3 DNA sequence: TGTGCCAGCAGAATGGGCCCGGCGACCGGGGAGCTGTTTTTT. Translation gives CASRMGPATGELFF.

J is TRBJ2-7 and V is TRBV5-1, with 8 positions matching TRBD1. J gave up 0 bases and V 7 bases, and 6 bases lay outside the gene matches. CDR1 and CDR2 (germline): SGHRS, YFSETQ. This CDR3 contains 14 residues. For the CDR3, the DNA is TGCGCCAGCCGCAGGGGGCCCAGCTCCTACGAGCAGTACTTC. This codes for CASRRGPSSYEQYF.

The chain couples TRBV6-1 to TRBJ2-7, with D perhaps TRBD2 (6 bases). V was trimmed by 2 bases and J by 2 bases, leaving 13 bases between them. CDR3 length: 15 residues. Germline loops: CDR1 MNHNS, CDR2 SASEGT. The CDR3 nucleotides are TGTGCCAGCAGTGAAAGTTGGGGGGTTACCTACGAGCAGTACTTC. It specifies CASSESWGVTYEQYF.

The chain couples TRBV6-2 or TRBV6-3 to TRBJ2-1; D ambiguous. Trimming pared 6 bases from V and 0 bases from J, leaving 9 bases between. The V gene's germline CDR1 is MNHEY and CDR2 SVGEGT. There are 14 residues in the CDR3. CDR3 in DNA: TGTGCCAGCAGCCGCGGAAACTCCTACAATGAGCAGTTCTTC. Translating gives CASSRGNSYNEQFF.

CDR3 coding DNA: TGTGCCAGCAGCACAGACAGGGAAATCGGGGAGCTGTTTTTT. The encoded protein is CASSTDREIGELFF. The gene calls are TRBV7-2 and TRBJ2-2, with 7 bases identical to TRBD1. The germline gives CDR1 SGHTA, CDR2 FQGNSA. This CDR3 has 14 amino acids. The V segment lost 5 bases and the J segment 7 bases; nucleotides outside the gene matches: 7.

The chain couples TRBV29-1 to TRBJ1-1; no firm D call. This CDR3 region has 11 residues. V lost 5 bases to trimming and J lost 1 base, with 5 bases between them. CDR1 SQVTM and CDR2 ANQGSEA come from the germline V gene. CDR3 coding DNA: TGCAGCGTTCCAAAGAACACTGAAGCTTTCTTT. Its translation: CSVPKNTEAFF. Variable domain in full (rest from reference TRBV29-1 and TRBJ1-1): SAVISQKPSRDICQRGTSLTIQCQVDSQVTMMFWYRQQPGQSLTLIATANQGSEATYESGFVIDKFPISRPNLTFSTLTVSNMSPEDSSIYLCSVPKNTEAFFGQGTRLTVV.

The chain is built from TRBV5-4 and TRBJ2-1; TRBD1 matches 7 bases. V was pared by 3 bases and J by 6 bases, with 9 bases of the junction left unmatched. The CDR3 extends over 15 amino acids. Germline values: CDR1 SGHNT, CDR2 YYREEE (reference sequence). CDR3 loop: CASSSGQAVGNEQFF. The CDR3 nucleotides are TGTGCCAGCAGCTCCGGACAGGCCGTGGGCAATGAGCAGTTCTTC.

J is TRBJ2-2 and V is TRBV27; 11 nucleotides line up with TRBD1. The germline V gene has CDR1 MNHEY and CDR2 SMNVEV (reference sequence). The CDR3 totals 14 residues. After removal of 4 bases from V and 6 bases from J, the junction contained 1 base not matched to a gene. The CDR3 DNA follows: TGTGCCAGCAGTTGGGGACAGGGGGCCGGGGAGCTGTTTTTT. Its protein product is CASSWGQGAGELFF.

The rearrangement joins TRBV28 to TRBJ2-7, with 8 bases that match TRBD1. The germline V gene encodes CDR1 MDHEN and CDR2 SYDVKM. V lost 5 bases and J lost 0; bases outside the gene matches: 0. The CDR3 runs to 13 residues. DNA of the CDR3: TGTGCCAGCAGTACAGGGGGCTCCTACGAGCAGTACTTC. It codes for CASSTGGSYEQYF. Full variable domain (outside the CDR3, taken from reference TRBV28 and TRBJ2-7): DVKVTQSSRYLVKRTGEKVFLECVQDMDHENMFWYRQDPGLGLRLIYFSYDVKMKEKGDIPEGYSVSREKKERFSLILESASTNQTSMYLCASSTGGSYEQYFGPGTRLTVT.

This clone was counted only a few times. The V gene is TRBV7-6, the J gene TRBJ1-5; 10 bases fit TRBD1. Unmatched junction bases numbered 2, after V lost 5 bases and J lost 4 bases. CDR1 and CDR2 from the germline V gene are SGHVS and FNYEAQ. CDR3 size: 14 residues. The CDR3 here is CASSAGQGNQPQHF. The CDR3 nucleotides read TGTGCCAGCAGCGCGGGACAGGGGAATCAGCCCCAGCATTTT.

The chain employs TRBV7-6 and TRBJ2-3, with 8 bases aligning to TRBD2. This CDR3 is 13 amino acids long. After removal of 1 base from V and 8 bases from J, the junction contained 2 bases not matched to a gene. Germline CDR1 SGHVS, CDR2 FNYEAQ. CDR3 in amino acids: CASSLGREGTQYF. The CDR3, as DNA: TGTGCCAGCAGCTTAGGCCGGGAGGGTACGCAGTATTTT.